This T cell receptor (beta chain) was captured by sequencing in a study of cytomegalovirus exposure and HLA in healthy donors. Study-level findings and limits: Follow-up analysis later connected one missense variant in DCLRE1C with trimming of TCR beta V- and J-genes.

This clone has a handful of counts. Antigen unknown. The CDR3 runs to 15 residues. Germline assignment: CDR1 SNHLY and CDR2 FYNNEI. Trimming removed 7 bases at V and 3 bases at J, with 19 bases between. PCR was performed using 60 Vbeta and 13 Jbeta primers. Assay: immunoSEQ multiplex PCR; the TCRdb copy retains only in-frame clones and omits some. The sample carries under 150,000 clones, approximately 80% recorded once. The sequencing sample was made of PBMCs. This sequence originates from a male donor in good health and CMV-seronegative. The rearrangement links TRBV2 to TRBJ2-7, with D tentatively TRBD1 (6 bases). CDR3 in amino acids: CASISGALRDYEQYF. DNA of the CDR3: TGTGCCAGCATTTCAGGGGCCCTGAGAGACTACGAGCAGTACTTC. The variable domain in full, completed from reference TRBV2 and TRBJ2-7, reads EPEVTQTPSHQVTQMGQEVILRCVPISNHLYFYWYRQILGQKVEFLVSFYNNEISEKSEIFDDQFSVERPDGSNFTLKIRSTKLEDSAMYFCASISGALRDYEQYFGPGTRLTVT.